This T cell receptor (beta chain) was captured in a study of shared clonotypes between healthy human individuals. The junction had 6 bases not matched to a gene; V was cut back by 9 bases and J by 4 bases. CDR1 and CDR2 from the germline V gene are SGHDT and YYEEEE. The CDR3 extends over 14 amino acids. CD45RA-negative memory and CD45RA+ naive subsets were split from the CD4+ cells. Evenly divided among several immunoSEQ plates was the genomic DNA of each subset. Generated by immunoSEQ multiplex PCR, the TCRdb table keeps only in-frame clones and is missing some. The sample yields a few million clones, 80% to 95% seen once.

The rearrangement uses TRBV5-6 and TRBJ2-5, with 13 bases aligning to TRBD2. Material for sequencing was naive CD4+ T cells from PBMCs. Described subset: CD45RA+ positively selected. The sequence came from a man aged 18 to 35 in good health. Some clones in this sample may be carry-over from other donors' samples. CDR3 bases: TGTGCCACCCGGGGACTAGCGGGACCAGAGACCCAGTACTTC. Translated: CATRGLAGPETQYF. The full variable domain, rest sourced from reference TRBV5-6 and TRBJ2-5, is DAGVTQSPTHLIKTRGQQVTLRCSPKSGHDTVSWYQQALGQGPQFIFQYYEEEERQRGNFPDRFSGHQFPNYSSELNVNALLLGDSALYLCATRGLAGPETQYFGPGTRLLVL.